This passage covers 32 T cell receptor beta chains from one sample sequenced in a study of cytomegalovirus exposure and HLA in healthy donors. Both 60 Vbeta primers and 13 Jbeta primers went into the PCR. Sequencing used immunoSEQ multiplex PCR; TCRdb keeps in-frame clones, though not all of them. This repertoire shows about 160,000 clones, around three quarters found once; its top ten account for roughly 3.6%. Material for sequencing was PBMCs. Source of these receptors: a man aged 25 to 40 in good health and CMV-seropositive.

V and J are TRBV29-1 and TRBJ2-1, with TRBD2 matching over 7 bases. The V gene end was trimmed by 3 bases and the J gene end by 5 bases; junction bases not matched to a gene: 10. CDR3 size: 15 residues. Per germline, CDR1 SQVTM and CDR2 ANQGSEA. CDR3 sequence: CSVEPGIGGDNEQFF. CDR3 sequence (DNA): TGCAGCGTTGAGCCAGGGATTGGGGGGGACAATGAGCAGTTCTTC.

This chain uses TRBV5-1 with TRBJ2-3; D possibly corresponds to TRBD1 (5 bases). Per the germline V gene, CDR1 is SGHRS and CDR2 is YFSETQ. This CDR3 contains 15 residues. V was cut by 7 bases and J by 1 base, with 16 bases left in between. CDR3 residues: CASLQGGAGTDTQYF. In DNA, the CDR3 is TGCGCCAGCCTTCAAGGTGGGGCGGGCACAGATACGCAGTATTTT.

This clone was picked up one time. The chain joins TRBV10-3 to TRBJ2-1, with D possibly TRBD2 on 6 matching bases. Germline CDR1 ENHRY, CDR2 SYGVKD. This CDR3 has 13 residues. V was trimmed by 10 bases and J by 7 bases, leaving 17 bases between them. CDR3 loop: CATTSEGGNEQFF. The CDR3 DNA follows: TGTGCCACCACATCGGAGGGCGGTAATGAGCAGTTCTTC.

The CDR3 sequence: CAWTPGTGFGETQYF. The CDR3 nucleotides are TGTGCCTGGACTCCCGGGACAGGGTTTGGAGAGACCCAGTACTTC. The J gene is TRBJ2-5, the V gene TRBV30; 9 bases are a match to TRBD1. The junction had 10 bases not matched to a gene; V was cut back by 4 bases and J by 4 bases. Germline V lookup: CDR1 GTSNPN, CDR2 SVGIG (reference sequence). The CDR3 covers 15 residues.

This clone has only a few counts. The V call is TRBV19, the J call TRBJ1-1, with D unclear. The CDR3 runs 15 residues. V was clipped by 3 bases and J by 6 bases, with 17 bases between them. In germline, CDR1 is LNHDA, CDR2 SQIVND (reference sequence). The CDR3 DNA sequence: TGTGCCAGTAGTATCGGTCCGGGTTCGTTGCCTGAAGCTTTCTTT. Translating gives CASSIGPGSLPEAFF.

The V gene is TRBV7-9, the J gene TRBJ1-2; 7 bases align to TRBD1. The CDR3 length is 16 residues. J was trimmed by 4 bases and V by 0 bases; bases with no gene match: 8. Germline values: CDR1 SEHNR, CDR2 FQNEAQ (reference sequence). The CDR3 loop is CASSLASLRGSYGYTF. CDR3 DNA sequence: TGTGCCAGCAGCTTAGCGTCCCTCAGGGGGAGCTATGGCTACACCTTC.

J is TRBJ2-1 and V is TRBV6-4; 11 bases map to TRBD1. Germline CDR1 and CDR2: MRHNA and SNTAGT. Trimming removed 5 bases from V and 8 bases from J; junction bases left unmatched: 5. There are 14 residues in the CDR3. The CDR3 loop reads CASSLDRGRHEQFF. CDR3 DNA sequence: TGTGCCAGCAGTTTGGACAGGGGGCGCCATGAGCAGTTCTTC.

The chain is built from TRBV7-8 and TRBJ1-1; D is undetermined. V was clipped by 1 base and J by 5 bases, with 8 bases between them. The CDR3 has 13 residues. CDR1 is SGHVS, CDR2 FQNEAQ, per germline. The CDR3 nucleotides read TGTGCCAGCAGCTTAGAGGCGGGGACTGAAGCTTTCTTT. Amino acids: CASSLEAGTEAFF.

The chain links TRBV4-3 to TRBJ2-1; D is ambiguous. The CDR3 runs 13 residues. V lost 3 bases and J lost 5, with 8 bases in between. Germline lookup yields CDR1 LGHNA and CDR2 YSLEER. CDR3 in DNA: TGCGCCAGCAGCCATCTCCCTCACAATGAGCAGTTCTTC. Protein: CASSHLPHNEQFF.

The rearrangement joins TRBV5-6 to TRBJ2-3; 7 bases match TRBD2. Germline CDR1 and CDR2: SGHDT and YYEEEE. The CDR3 length is 16 residues. V lost 0 bases to trimming and J lost 1 base; unmatched junction nucleotides: 5. CDR3 sequence (DNA): TGTGCCAGCAGCTTGGCCGAGGGAGGGGGCACAGATACGCAGTATTTT. Translating gives CASSLAEGGGTDTQYF.

The chain carries TRBV28 and TRBJ1-1, with 10 positions matching TRBD1. CDR1 and CDR2 from the germline V gene are MDHEN and SYDVKM. Germline trimming cut 6 bases from V and 4 bases from J; bases unmatched to any gene: 11. This CDR3 has 16 amino acids. In nucleotides, the CDR3 is TGTGCCAGCAGCCCCAGACAGGGGGCGCCGGCCACTGAAGCTTTCTTT. It codes for CASSPRQGAPATEAFF.

The chain is built from TRBV5-1 and TRBJ2-3; TRBD1 is a possible D gene (6 bases). In germline, CDR1 is SGHRS, CDR2 YFSETQ. Between the trimmed V and J ends, which lost 4 bases and 5 bases, there was a span of 14 bases. The CDR3 is 14 residues long. The CDR3 coding sequence is TGCGCCAGCAGCCCCCAGGGGTCGGGAGATACGCAGTATTTT. The encoded protein is CASSPQGSGDTQYF.

The V call is TRBV28, the J call TRBJ1-5; no clear D gene. Trimming left V 3 bases short and J 11 bases short, with 14 bases between. Germline lookup yields CDR1 MDHEN and CDR2 SYDVKM. The CDR3 is 13 residues long. Written as DNA, the CDR3 is TGTGCCAGCAGTTTCCGTCCCACTCTCGCCCAGCATTTT. Its translation: CASSFRPTLAQHF.

Regarding this clone: This specimen includes other DNA sequences encoding the same CDR3. CDR3 coding DNA: TGTGCCTGGAGTGTTAGAGGCGATCAGCCCCAGCATTTT. Amino acids: CAWSVRGDQPQHF. The V and J genes are TRBV30 and TRBJ1-5; D is unclear. The CDR3 runs to 13 residues. Germline assignment: CDR1 GTSNPN and CDR2 SVGIG (reference sequence). With 0 bases removed from V and 5 bases from J, the gap between germline ends came to 8 bases.

This clone was found a few times. Other DNA sequences of this sample code for an identical CDR3. V gene TRBV27 combines with J gene TRBJ1-6, with D unresolved. The CDR3 loop spans 13 amino acids. Trimming pared 0 bases from V and 7 bases from J, leaving 4 bases between. CDR1 MNHEY and CDR2 SMNVEV come from the germline V gene (reference sequence). The CDR3: CASSLSRNSPLHF. In DNA, the CDR3 is TGTGCCAGCAGTTTATCGAGGAATTCACCCCTCCACTTT.

CDR3 protein: CASSSRGTAWGYGYTF. CDR3 nucleotide sequence: TGTGCCAGCAGCTCGAGAGGGACAGCCTGGGGGTATGGCTACACCTTC. This rearrangement joins TRBV7-9 to TRBJ1-2; 7 positions match TRBD1. Trimming took 4 bases from V and 5 from J; bases not matched to a gene: 13. Germline V gene data show CDR1 as SEHNR and CDR2 as FQNEAQ (reference sequence). CDR3 size: 16 residues.

V and J are TRBV10-3 and TRBJ2-2, with 7 bases that match TRBD1. The CDR3 contains 18 residues. The V segment lost 0 bases and the J segment 3 bases; nucleotides outside the gene matches: 10. Germline lookup yields CDR1 ENHRY and CDR2 SYGVKD. CDR3 sequence reads: CAISESFLRDRDTGELFF. The CDR3 region has the DNA TGTGCCATCAGTGAGTCCTTTCTGCGCGACAGGGACACCGGGGAGCTGTTTTTT.

This chain links TRBV10-1 with TRBJ2-2; 9 bases match TRBD1. The CDR3 spans 15 residues. V trimming: 6 bases; J trimming: 6 bases; junction bases outside the gene matches: 8. Germline CDR1 WNHNN, CDR2 SYGVQD (reference sequence). The chain's CDR3 is CASSERDRDSGELFF. The CDR3, as DNA: TGCGCCAGCAGCGAACGGGACAGGGATTCCGGGGAGCTGTTTTTT.

This clone was picked up one time. V usage is TRBV10-3 and J usage is TRBJ1-5; D ambiguous. Germline assignment: CDR1 ENHRY and CDR2 SYGVKD. The CDR3 extends over 13 amino acids. Trimming took off 6 bases at V and 5 bases at J, with 11 bases between the two ends. CDR3 loop: CAIRETQDQPQHF. The CDR3 DNA is TGTGCCATCAGGGAGACCCAGGATCAGCCCCAGCATTTT.

This clone was observed a few times. The chain has TRBV18 and TRBJ2-2, with 9 bases identical to TRBD1. This CDR3 is 16 amino acids long. Per germline, CDR1 KGHSH and CDR2 LQKENI. The V segment lost 1 base and the J segment 1 base; nucleotides outside the gene matches: 1. The CDR3: CASSPRGQGNTGELFF. As DNA, the CDR3 is TGTGCCAGCTCACCACGGGGACAGGGGAACACCGGGGAGCTGTTTTTT.

The chain carries TRBV7-3 and TRBJ2-7; no definite D call. This CDR3 comprises 13 residues. Germline V lookup: CDR1 SGHTA, CDR2 FQGTGA. Trimming removed 2 bases from V and 3 bases from J, with 8 bases in between. The chain's CDR3 is CASSLSQSYEQYF. CDR3 nucleotides: TGTGCCAGCAGCTTATCACAGAGCTACGAGCAGTACTTC.

The chain combines TRBV9 with TRBJ2-3; 8 nucleotides line up with TRBD2. CDR3 length: 15 residues. V lost 4 bases to trimming and J lost 2 bases; unmatched junction nucleotides: 6. Germline V gene sequence: CDR1 SGDLS, CDR2 YYNGEE. CDR3 protein: CASSPGGRLTDTQYF. CDR3 coding DNA: TGTGCCAGCAGCCCGGGGGGGCGGCTCACAGATACGCAGTATTTT. The entire variable domain, with the rest obtained from reference TRBV9 and TRBJ2-3, is as follows: DSGVTQTPKHLITATGQRVTLRCSPRSGDLSVYWYQQSLDQGLQFLIQYYNGEERAKGNILERFSAQQFPDLHSELNLSSLELGDSALYFCASSPGGRLTDTQYFGPGTRLTVL.

The chain uses TRBV5-6 and TRBJ2-7; possibly TRBD1 for D (6 bases). V gave up 0 bases and J gave up 3 bases, with 22 bases separating them. Germline CDR1 SGHDT, CDR2 YYEEEE. CDR3 length equals 18 residues. CDR3 nucleotides: TGTGCCAGCAGCTTGGGACCGACGACGAGGGGGTACTTCTACGAGCAGTACTTC. This sequence encodes CASSLGPTTRGYFYEQYF.

The chain combines TRBV7-2 with TRBJ2-7, with 8 bases fitting TRBD2. Germline CDR1 SGHTA, CDR2 FQGNSA. The CDR3 contains 14 residues. V lost 5 bases to trimming and J lost 1 base; unmatched junction nucleotides: 4. The CDR3 here is CASSPSSGSYEQYF. CDR3 DNA: TGTGCCAGCAGCCCTTCTAGCGGGTCCTACGAGCAGTACTTC.

The chain employs TRBV5-1 and TRBJ2-5, with 7 bases aligning to TRBD2. The V gene end was trimmed by 0 bases and the J gene end by 2 bases; junction bases not matched to a gene: 4. The length of the CDR3 is 15 residues. Germline V gene sequence: CDR1 SGHRS, CDR2 YFSETQ. The CDR3 spells CASSLALAAQETQYF. DNA for the CDR3: TGCGCCAGCAGCTTGGCCCTAGCGGCGCAAGAGACCCAGTACTTC.

This sequence joins TRBV5-1 and TRBJ1-5, with 9 bases matching TRBD1. This CDR3 region has 15 residues. The germline V gene has CDR1 SGHRS and CDR2 YFSETQ. V dropped 0 bases and J dropped 6; count of bases not matched to a gene: 4. Written as DNA, the CDR3 is TGCGCCAGCAGCTTGGGACAGGGGGGTGGTCAGCCCCAGCATTTT. Translated, it gives CASSLGQGGGQPQHF.

The chain carries TRBV7-2 and TRBJ2-7; 7 bases are a match to TRBD1. CDR1 is SGHTA, CDR2 FQGNSA, per germline. CDR3 size: 14 residues. V lost 6 bases to trimming and J lost 7 bases; unmatched junction nucleotides: 12. The CDR3 coding sequence is TGTGCCAGCAGACCAGGGGGTTTCGTAGGAGAGCAGTACTTC. It codes for CASRPGGFVGEQYF.

The rearrangement uses TRBV7-2 and TRBJ1-5; D ambiguous. V dropped 3 bases and J dropped 7 bases, with 7 bases sitting between them. This CDR3 has 12 residues. Germline V gene lookup returns CDR1 SGHTA and CDR2 FQGNSA. This chain's CDR3 is CASSFFLQPQHF. The CDR3 region has the DNA TGTGCCAGCAGCTTTTTTCTGCAGCCCCAGCATTTT. Combining the CDR3 with reference TRBV7-2 and TRBJ1-5 gives the whole variable domain GAGVSQSPSNKVTEKGKDVELRCDPISGHTALYWYRQSLGQGLEFLIYFQGNSAPDKSGLPSDRFSAERTGGSVSTLTIQRTQQEDSAVYLCASSFFLQPQHFGDGTRLSIL.

The rearrangement joins TRBV19 to TRBJ1-5, with 10 positions matching TRBD1. This CDR3 spans 15 amino acids. In germline, CDR1 is LNHDA, CDR2 SQIVND (reference sequence). J lost 6 bases, V lost 3 bases, and 5 bases had no gene match. The CDR3 region has the DNA TGTGCCAGTAGTATCCCGACAGGGGGCACTCAGCCCCAGCATTTT. Translation: CASSIPTGGTQPQHF.

The chain recombines TRBV29-1 with TRBJ2-2, with TRBD2 matching over 11 bases. Germline loops: CDR1 SQVTM, CDR2 ANQGSEA. With 3 bases clipped from V and 4 bases from J, the junction kept 1 base outside the gene matches. This CDR3 has 14 amino acids. This CDR3 is CSVDSGGATGELFF. The CDR3 bases are TGCAGCGTTGATAGCGGGGGGGCCACCGGGGAGCTGTTTTTT.

The gene calls are TRBV6-1 and TRBJ2-5; 9 nucleotides align to TRBD1. The better agreement between TRBJ2-7 and the DNA end casts doubt on the J call. CDR3 length equals 15 residues. The germline gives CDR1 MNHNS, CDR2 SASEGT. CDR3 residues: CASSDRTGEFYEQYF. CDR3 coding DNA: TGTGCCAGCAGTGATAGGACAGGGGAGTTCTACGAGCAGTACTTC.

The CDR3 sequence: CASSLLGTQGEQYF. The DNA of the CDR3 is TGCGCCAGCAGCTTGCTGGGGACACAGGGGGAGCAGTACTTC. This chain connects TRBV5-1 to TRBJ2-7; 7 bases are shared with TRBD1. The junction had 8 bases not matched to a gene; V was cut back by 1 base and J by 7 bases. The length of the CDR3 is 14 residues. Germline loops: CDR1 SGHRS, CDR2 YFSETQ.